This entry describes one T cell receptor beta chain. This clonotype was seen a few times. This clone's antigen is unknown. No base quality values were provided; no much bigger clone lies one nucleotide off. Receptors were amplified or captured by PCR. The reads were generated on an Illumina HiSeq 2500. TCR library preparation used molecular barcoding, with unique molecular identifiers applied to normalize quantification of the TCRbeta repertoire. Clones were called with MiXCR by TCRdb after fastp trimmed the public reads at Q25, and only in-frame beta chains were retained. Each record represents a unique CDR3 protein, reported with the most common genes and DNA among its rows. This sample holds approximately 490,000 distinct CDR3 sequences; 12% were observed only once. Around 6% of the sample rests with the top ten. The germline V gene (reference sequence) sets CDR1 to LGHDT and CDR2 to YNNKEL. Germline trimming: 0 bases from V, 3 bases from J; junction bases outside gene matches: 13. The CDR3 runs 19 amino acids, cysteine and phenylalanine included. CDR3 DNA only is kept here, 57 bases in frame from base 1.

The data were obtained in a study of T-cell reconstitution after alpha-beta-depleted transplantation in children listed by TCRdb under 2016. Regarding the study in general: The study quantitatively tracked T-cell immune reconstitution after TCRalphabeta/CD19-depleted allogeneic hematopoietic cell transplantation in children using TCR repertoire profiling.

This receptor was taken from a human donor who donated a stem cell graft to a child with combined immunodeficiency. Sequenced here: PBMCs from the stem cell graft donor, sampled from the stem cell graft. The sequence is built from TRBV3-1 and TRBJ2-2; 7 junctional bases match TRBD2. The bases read TGTGCCAGCAGCCAAGACATAGGTCGGGCGGGAGAGGACACCGGGGAGCTGTTTTTT. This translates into CASSQDIGRAGEDTGELFF.